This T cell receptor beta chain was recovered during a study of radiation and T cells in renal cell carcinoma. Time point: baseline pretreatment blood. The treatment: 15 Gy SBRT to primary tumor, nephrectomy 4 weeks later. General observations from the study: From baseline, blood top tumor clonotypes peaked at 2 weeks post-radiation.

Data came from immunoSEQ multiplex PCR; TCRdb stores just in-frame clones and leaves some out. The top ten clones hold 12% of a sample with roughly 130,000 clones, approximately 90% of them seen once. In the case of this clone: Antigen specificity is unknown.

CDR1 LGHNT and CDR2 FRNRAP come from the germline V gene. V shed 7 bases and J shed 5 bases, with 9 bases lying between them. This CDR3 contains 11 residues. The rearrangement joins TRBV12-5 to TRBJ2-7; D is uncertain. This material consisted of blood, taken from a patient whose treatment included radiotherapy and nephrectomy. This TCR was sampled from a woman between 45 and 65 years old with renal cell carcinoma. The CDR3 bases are TGTGCTAGTGAGGTGTTTGACGAGCAGTACTTC. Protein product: CASEVFDEQYF.